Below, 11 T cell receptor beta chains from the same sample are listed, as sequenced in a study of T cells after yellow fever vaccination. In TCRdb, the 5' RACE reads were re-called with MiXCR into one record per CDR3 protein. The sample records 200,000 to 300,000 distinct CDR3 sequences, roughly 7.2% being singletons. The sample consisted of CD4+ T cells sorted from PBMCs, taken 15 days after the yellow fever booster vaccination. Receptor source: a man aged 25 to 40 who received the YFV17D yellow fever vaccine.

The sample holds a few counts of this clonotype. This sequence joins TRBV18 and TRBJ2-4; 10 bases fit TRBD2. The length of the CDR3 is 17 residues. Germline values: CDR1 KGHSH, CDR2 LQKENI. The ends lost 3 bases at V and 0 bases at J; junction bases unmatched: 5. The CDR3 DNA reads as TGTGCCAGCTCACCCCTTACTAGCGGGACAGCCAAAAACATTCAGTACTTC. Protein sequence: CASSPLTSGTAKNIQYF.

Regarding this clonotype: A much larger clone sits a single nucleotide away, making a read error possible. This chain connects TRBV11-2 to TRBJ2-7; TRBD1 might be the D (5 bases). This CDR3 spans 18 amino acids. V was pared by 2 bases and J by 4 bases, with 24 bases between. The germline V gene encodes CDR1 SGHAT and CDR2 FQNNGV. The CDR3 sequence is CASSLRWGIRNLKYEQYF. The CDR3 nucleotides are TGTGCCAGCAGCTTAAGGTGGGGCATCCGGAATCTTAAGTACGAGCAGTACTTC.

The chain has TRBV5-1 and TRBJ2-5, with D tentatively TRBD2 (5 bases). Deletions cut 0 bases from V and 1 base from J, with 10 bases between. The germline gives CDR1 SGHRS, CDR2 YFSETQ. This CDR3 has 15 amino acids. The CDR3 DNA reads TGCGCCAGCAGCTTGGGTGCGGGCGTCCAAGAGACCCAGTACTTC. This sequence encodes CASSLGAGVQETQYF.

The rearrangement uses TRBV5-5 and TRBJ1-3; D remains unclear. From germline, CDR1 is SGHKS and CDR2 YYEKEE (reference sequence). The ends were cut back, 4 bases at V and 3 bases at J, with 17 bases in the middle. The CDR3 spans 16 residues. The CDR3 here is CASSAQLASVGNTIYF. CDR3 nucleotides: TGTGCCAGCAGCGCACAACTGGCCTCTGTTGGAAACACCATATATTTT.

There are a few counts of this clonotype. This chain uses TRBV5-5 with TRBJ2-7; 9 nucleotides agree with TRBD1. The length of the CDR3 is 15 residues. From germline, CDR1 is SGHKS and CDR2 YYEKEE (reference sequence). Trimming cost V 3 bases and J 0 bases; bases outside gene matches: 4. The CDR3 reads CASSSGTGSSYEQYF. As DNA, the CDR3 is TGTGCCAGCAGCTCGGGGACAGGGAGCTCCTACGAGCAGTACTTC.

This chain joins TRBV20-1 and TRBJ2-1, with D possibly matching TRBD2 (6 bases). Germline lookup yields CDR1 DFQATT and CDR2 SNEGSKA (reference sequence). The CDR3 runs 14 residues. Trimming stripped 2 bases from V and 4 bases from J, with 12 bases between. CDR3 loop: CSARLGGSYNEQFF. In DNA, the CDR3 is TGCAGTGCTAGACTGGGAGGATCATACAATGAGCAGTTCTTC.

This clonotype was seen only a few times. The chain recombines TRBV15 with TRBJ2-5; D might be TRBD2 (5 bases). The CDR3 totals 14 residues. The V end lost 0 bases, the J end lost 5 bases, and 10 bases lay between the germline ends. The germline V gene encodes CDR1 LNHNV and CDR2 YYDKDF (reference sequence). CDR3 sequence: CATSRDRGSETQYF. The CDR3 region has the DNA TGTGCCACCAGCAGAGATAGAGGGAGTGAGACCCAGTACTTC.

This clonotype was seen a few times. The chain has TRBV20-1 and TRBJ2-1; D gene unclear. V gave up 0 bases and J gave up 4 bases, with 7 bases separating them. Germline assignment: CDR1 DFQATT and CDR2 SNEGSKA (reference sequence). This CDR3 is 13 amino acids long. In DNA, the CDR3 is TGCAGTGCTAGAGATCGACCGTACAATGAGCAGTTCTTC. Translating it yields CSARDRPYNEQFF.

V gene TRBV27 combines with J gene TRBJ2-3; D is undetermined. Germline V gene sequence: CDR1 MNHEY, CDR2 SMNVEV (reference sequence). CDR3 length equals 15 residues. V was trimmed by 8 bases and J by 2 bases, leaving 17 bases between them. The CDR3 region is CASQAVRGITDTQYF. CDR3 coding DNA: TGTGCCAGCCAGGCCGTACGAGGTATCACAGATACGCAGTATTTT.

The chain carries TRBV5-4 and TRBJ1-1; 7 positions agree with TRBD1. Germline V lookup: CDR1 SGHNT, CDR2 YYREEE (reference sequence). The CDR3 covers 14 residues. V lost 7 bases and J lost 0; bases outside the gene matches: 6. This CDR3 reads CASGPGQLNTEAFF. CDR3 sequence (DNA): TGTGCCAGCGGCCCGGGACAGCTGAACACTGAAGCTTTCTTT.

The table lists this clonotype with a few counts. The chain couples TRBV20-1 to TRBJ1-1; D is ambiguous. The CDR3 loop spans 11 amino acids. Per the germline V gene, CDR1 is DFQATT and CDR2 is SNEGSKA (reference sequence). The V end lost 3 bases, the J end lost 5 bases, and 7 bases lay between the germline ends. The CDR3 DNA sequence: TGCAGTGCTAGTATGCCGACTGAAGCTTTCTTT. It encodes CSASMPTEAFF.